The 8 T cell receptor beta chains given below trace back to one sample, sequenced in a study of patients and donors after allogeneic stem cell transplantation. TCRdb analysed the RT-PCR reads with MiXCR anew, one entry per CDR3 protein. The profile shows 84,000 or so distinct CDR3 sequences, approximately 49% of them singletons. The source material was blood, either unsorted or a sorted T cell fraction (not recorded which). The origin of the receptors is a human donor who was either an allogeneic HSCT recipient or a stem cell or donor lymphocyte infusion donor (not recorded which). It is not recorded whose cells these are; they may come from a transplant donor.

This clonotype was counted a few times. The chain joins TRBV4-3 to TRBJ1-6; D ambiguous. The CDR3 sequence is 15 residues long. In germline, CDR1 is LGHNA, CDR2 YSLEER. With 1 base removed from V and 7 bases from J, the gap between germline ends came to 11 bases. CDR3 DNA: TGCGCCAGCAGCCAAGTGAGGAAGGCGAATTCACCCCTCCACTTT. Translation: CASSQVRKANSPLHF.

This rearrangement joins TRBV7-2 to TRBJ1-4; D unresolved. V was pared by 6 bases and J by 4 bases, with 12 bases between. CDR3 length: 14 amino acids. Germline loops: CDR1 SGHTA, CDR2 FQGNSA. In DNA form, the CDR3 reads TGTGCCAGCAGGCCAGGTCGGGTTAATGAAAAACTGTTTTTT. Residues: CASRPGRVNEKLFF.

This rearrangement joins TRBV20-1 to TRBJ1-4, with 10 bases that match TRBD1. The CDR3 is made up of 14 amino acids. V gave up 3 bases and J gave up 8 bases; unmatched junction bases: 6. Germline-derived CDR1 and CDR2 are DFQATT and SNEGSKA (reference sequence). The CDR3 coding sequence is TGCAGTGCTAGGGGGACAGGGGCCCGGGAAAAACTGTTTTTT. It translates to CSARGTGAREKLFF.

The chain uses TRBV6-5 and TRBJ1-6; no reliable D call. CDR3 length equals 16 residues. Germline assignment: CDR1 MNHEY and CDR2 SVGAGI. Trimming stripped 6 bases from V and 3 bases from J, with 15 bases between. The CDR3 DNA is TGTGCCAGCAGCCACGACTCGACCGTCTATAATTCACCCCTCCACTTT. Its protein product is CASSHDSTVYNSPLHF.

The table lists this clonotype with a count of one. The chain recombines TRBV11-1 with TRBJ2-5, with no clear D. The V gene's germline CDR1 is SGHAT and CDR2 FQDESV (reference sequence). Trimming shortened V by 4 bases and J by 5 bases, and 14 bases separated the two germline ends. The length of the CDR3 is 14 residues. The CDR3 region has the DNA TGTGCCAGCAGCTCCGATCAGTGGCTGGAGACCCAGTACTTC. Translation: CASSSDQWLETQYF.

This clonotype was counted at least ten times. The chain couples TRBV12-3 or TRBV12-4 to TRBJ1-1; D is undetermined. Between the trimmed V and J ends, which lost 6 bases and 7 bases, there was a span of 12 bases. The CDR3 is 12 amino acids. The CDR3: CASRLRNLEAFF. The CDR3 DNA reads TGTGCCAGCAGGCTACGAAACCTTGAAGCTTTCTTT.

The V gene is TRBV28, the J gene TRBJ2-2, with D uncertain. Germline lookup yields CDR1 MDHEN and CDR2 SYDVKM. The V end lost 10 bases, the J end lost 6 bases, and 18 bases lay between the germline ends. The CDR3 runs to 14 residues. CDR3 amino acids: CATTPSSAAGELFF. CDR3 sequence (DNA): TGTGCCACCACTCCTTCCTCGGCAGCCGGGGAGCTGTTTTTT.

This chain links TRBV12-3 or TRBV12-4 with TRBJ1-2; D is ambiguous. Trimming removed 6 bases from V and 2 bases from J, with 10 bases in between. This CDR3 is built from 13 residues. The CDR3: CASRLTLNYGYTF. Here the CDR3 DNA reads TGTGCCAGCAGGTTGACACTAAACTATGGCTACACCTTC.